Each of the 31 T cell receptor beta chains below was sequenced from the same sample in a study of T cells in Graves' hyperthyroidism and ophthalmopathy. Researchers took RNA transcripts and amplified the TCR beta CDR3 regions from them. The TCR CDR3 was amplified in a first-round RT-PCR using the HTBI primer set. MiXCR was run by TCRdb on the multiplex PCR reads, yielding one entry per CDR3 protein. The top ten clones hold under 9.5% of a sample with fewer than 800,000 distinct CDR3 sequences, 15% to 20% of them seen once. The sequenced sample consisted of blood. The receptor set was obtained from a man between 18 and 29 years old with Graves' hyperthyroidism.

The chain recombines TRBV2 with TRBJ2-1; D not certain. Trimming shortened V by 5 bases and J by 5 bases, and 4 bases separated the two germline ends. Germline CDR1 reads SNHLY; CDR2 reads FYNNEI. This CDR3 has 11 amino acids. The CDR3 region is CASSKNNEQFF. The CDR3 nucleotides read TGTGCCAGCAGTAAAAACAATGAGCAGTTCTTC.

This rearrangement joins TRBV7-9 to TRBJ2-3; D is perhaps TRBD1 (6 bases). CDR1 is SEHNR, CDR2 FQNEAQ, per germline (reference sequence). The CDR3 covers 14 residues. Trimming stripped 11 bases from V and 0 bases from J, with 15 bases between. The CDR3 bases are TGTGCCCTTGACCCGACAGGTAGCACAGATACGCAGTATTTT. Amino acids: CALDPTGSTDTQYF. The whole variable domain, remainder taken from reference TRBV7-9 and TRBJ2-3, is DTGVSQNPRHKITKRGQNVTFRCDPISEHNRLYWYRQTLGQGPEFLTYFQNEAQLEKSRLLSDRFSAERPKGSFSTLEIQRTEQGDSAMYLCALDPTGSTDTQYFGPGTRLTVL.

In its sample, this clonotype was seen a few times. This CDR3 is CATLLGRFEDTQYF. CDR3 in DNA: TGTGCCACCCTTTTAGGGAGGTTTGAAGATACGCAGTATTTT. This chain uses TRBV28 with TRBJ2-3; a weak D match, TRBD2 (6 bases). This CDR3 is 14 amino acids long. Trimming left V 10 bases short and J 5 bases short, with 19 bases between. Germline assignment: CDR1 MDHEN and CDR2 SYDVKM.

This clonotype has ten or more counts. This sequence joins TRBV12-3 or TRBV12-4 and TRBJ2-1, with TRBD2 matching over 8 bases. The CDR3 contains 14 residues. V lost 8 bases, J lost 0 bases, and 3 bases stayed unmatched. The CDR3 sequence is CASVSGSSYNEQFF. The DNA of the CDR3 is TGTGCCAGCGTCAGCGGGAGCTCCTACAATGAGCAGTTCTTC.

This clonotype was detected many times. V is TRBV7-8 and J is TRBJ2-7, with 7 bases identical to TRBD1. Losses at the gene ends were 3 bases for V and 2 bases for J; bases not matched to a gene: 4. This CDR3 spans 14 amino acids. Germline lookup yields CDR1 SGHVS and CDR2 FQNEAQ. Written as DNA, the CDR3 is TGTGCCAGCAGCTTCCGGGACAGCGCCTACGAGCAGTACTTC. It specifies CASSFRDSAYEQYF.

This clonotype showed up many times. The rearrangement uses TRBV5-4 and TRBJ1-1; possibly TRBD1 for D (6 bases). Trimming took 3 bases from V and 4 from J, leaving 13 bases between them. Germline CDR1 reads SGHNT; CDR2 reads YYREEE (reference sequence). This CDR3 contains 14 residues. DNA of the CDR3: TGTGCCAGCAGCTCAGGGGATTGGGCCACTGAAGCTTTCTTT. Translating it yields CASSSGDWATEAFF. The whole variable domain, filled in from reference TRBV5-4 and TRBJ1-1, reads ETGVTQSPTHLIKTRGQQVTLRCSSQSGHNTVSWYQQALGQGPQFIFQYYREEENGRGNFPPRFSGLQFPNYSSELNVNALELDDSALYLCASSSGDWATEAFFGQGTRLTVV.

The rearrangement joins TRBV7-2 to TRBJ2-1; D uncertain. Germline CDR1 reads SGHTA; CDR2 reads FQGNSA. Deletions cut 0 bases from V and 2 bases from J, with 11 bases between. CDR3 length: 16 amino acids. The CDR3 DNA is TGTGCCAGCAGCTTAGCGGTGGTCCTTCCCTACAATGAGCAGTTCTTC. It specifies CASSLAVVLPYNEQFF.

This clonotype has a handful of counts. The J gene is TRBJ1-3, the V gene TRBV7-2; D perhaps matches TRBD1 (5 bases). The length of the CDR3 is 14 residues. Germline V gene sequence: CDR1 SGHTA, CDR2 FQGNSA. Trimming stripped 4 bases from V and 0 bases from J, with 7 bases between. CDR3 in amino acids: CASSWGTSGNTIYF. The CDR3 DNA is TGTGCCAGCAGCTGGGGGACCTCTGGAAACACCATATATTTT.

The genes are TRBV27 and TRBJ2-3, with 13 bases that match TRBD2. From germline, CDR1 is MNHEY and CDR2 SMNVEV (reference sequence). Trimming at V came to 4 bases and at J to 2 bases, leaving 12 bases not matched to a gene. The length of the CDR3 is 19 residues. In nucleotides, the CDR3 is TGTGCCAGCAGTTCCGGACTAGCGGGAGTAATCGGACCCACAGATACGCAGTATTTT. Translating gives CASSSGLAGVIGPTDTQYF.

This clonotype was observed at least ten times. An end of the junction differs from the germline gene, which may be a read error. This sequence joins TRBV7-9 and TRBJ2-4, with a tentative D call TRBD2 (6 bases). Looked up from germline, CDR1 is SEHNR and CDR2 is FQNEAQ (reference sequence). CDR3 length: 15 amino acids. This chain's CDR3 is CASSRGMLAENIQYF. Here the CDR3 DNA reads TGTGCCAGCAGCCGCGGGATGCTAGCCGAAAACATTCAGTACTTC.

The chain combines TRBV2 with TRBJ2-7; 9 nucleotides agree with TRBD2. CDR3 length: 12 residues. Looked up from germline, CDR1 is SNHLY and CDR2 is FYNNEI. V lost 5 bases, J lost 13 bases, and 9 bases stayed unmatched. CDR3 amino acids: CASSLLAGLAYF. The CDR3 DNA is TGTGCCAGCAGTCTCCTAGCGGGACTCGCATACTTC.

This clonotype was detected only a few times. CDR3: CASSERPLTYNEQFF. CDR3 DNA: TGTGCCAGCAGTGAAAGGCCACTTACCTACAATGAGCAGTTCTTC. J is TRBJ2-1 and V is TRBV2; D uncertain. This CDR3 has 15 amino acids. Trimming stripped 2 bases from V and 2 bases from J, with 10 bases between. Germline CDR1 is SNHLY and CDR2 is FYNNEI.

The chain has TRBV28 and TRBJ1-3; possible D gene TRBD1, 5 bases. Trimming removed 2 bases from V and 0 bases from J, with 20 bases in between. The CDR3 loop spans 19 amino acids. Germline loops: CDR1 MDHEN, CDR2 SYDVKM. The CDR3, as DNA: TGTGCCAGCAGTTTAAGGGACTTCCCGTTATATCGCTCTGGAAACACCATATATTTT. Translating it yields CASSLRDFPLYRSGNTIYF.

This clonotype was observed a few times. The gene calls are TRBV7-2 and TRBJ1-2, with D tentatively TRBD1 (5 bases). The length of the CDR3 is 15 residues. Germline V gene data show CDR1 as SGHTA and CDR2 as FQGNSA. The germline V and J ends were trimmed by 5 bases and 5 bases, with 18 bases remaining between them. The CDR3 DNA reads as TGTGCCAGCAGCCTAAGGGACCCGGCGCCGTATGGCTACACCTTC. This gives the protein CASSLRDPAPYGYTF.

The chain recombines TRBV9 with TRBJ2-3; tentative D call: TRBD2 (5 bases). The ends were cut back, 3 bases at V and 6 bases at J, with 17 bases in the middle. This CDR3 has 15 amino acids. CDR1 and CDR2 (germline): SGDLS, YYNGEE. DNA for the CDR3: TGTGCCAGCAGCGCGCGGGCGGTCCTCAGGGATACGCAGTATTTT. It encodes CASSARAVLRDTQYF.

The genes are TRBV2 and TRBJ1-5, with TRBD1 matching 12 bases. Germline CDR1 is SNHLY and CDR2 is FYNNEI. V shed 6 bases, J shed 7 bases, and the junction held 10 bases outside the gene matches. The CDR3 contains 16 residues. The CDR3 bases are TGTGCCAGCAGGTCCGGGGGACAGGGGGCAGGACAGCCCCAGCATTTT. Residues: CASRSGGQGAGQPQHF.

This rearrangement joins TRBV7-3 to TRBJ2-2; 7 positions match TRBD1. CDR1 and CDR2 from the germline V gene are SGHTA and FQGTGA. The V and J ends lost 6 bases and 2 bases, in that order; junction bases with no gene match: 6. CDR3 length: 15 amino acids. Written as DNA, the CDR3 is TGTGCCAGCAGTGAGAGGGGGCAAAACACCGGGGAGCTGTTTTTT. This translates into CASSERGQNTGELFF.

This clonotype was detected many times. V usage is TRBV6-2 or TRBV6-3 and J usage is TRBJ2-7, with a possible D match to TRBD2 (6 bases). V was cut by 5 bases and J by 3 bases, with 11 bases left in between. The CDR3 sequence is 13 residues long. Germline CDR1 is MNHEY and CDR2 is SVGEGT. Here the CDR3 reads CASSIAEYYEQYF. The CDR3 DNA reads TGTGCCAGCAGTATAGCGGAGTACTACGAGCAGTACTTC.

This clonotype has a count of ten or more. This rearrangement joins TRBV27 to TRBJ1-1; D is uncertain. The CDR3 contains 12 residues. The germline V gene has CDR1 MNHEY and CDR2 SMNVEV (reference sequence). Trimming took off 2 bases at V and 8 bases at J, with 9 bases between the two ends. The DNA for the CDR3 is TGTGCCAGCAGTTTACGGGAAGGGGAAGCTTTCTTT. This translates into CASSLREGEAFF.

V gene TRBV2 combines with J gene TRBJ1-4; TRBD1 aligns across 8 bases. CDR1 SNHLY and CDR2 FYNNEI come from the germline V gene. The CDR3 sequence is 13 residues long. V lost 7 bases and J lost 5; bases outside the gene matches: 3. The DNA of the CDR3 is TGTGCCAGCAACAGGGGGTTGAATGAAAAACTGTTTTTT. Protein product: CASNRGLNEKLFF. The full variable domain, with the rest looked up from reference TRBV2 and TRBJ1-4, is EPEVTQTPSHQVTQMGQEVILRCVPISNHLYFYWYRQILGQKVEFLVSFYNNEISEKSEIFDDQFSVERPDGSNFTLKIRSTKLEDSAMYFCASNRGLNEKLFFGSGTQLSVL.

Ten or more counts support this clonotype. CDR3 sequence reads: CASSYGPLNTEAFF. The CDR3 DNA reads as TGTGCCAGCAGTTACGGGCCATTGAACACTGAAGCTTTCTTT. V usage is TRBV6-2 or TRBV6-3 and J usage is TRBJ1-1, with D uncertain. The V and J ends lost 2 bases and 0 bases respectively, with 7 bases between them. The CDR3 runs 14 residues. Germline V gives CDR1 MNHEY, CDR2 SVGEGT.

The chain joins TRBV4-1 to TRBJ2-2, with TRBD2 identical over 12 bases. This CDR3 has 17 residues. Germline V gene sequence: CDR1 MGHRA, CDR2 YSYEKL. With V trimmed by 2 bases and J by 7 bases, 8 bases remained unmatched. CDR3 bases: TGCGCCAGCAGCCAAAGGCTAGCGGGAGGGCCTCACGGGGAGCTGTTTTTT. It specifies CASSQRLAGGPHGELFF.

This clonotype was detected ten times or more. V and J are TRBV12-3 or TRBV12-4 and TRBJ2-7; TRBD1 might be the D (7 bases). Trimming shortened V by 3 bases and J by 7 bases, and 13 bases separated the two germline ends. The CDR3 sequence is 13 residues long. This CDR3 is CASSFKGAGEQYF. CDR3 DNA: TGTGCCAGCAGTTTCAAGGGGGCGGGGGAGCAGTACTTC.

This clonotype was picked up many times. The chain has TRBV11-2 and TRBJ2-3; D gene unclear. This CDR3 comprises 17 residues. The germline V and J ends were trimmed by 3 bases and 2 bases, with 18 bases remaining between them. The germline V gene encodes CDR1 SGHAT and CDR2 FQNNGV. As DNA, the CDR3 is TGTGCCAGCAGCTTGGGCCGATATTCTGGGGACACAGATACGCAGTATTTT. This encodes CASSLGRYSGDTDTQYF.

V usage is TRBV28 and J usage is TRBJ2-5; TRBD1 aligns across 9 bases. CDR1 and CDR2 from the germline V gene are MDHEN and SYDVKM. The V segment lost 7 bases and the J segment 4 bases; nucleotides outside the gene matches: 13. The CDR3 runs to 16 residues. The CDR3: CASTPVGTGFGETQYF. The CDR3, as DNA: TGTGCCAGCACCCCGGTGGGGACAGGGTTTGGAGAGACCCAGTACTTC.

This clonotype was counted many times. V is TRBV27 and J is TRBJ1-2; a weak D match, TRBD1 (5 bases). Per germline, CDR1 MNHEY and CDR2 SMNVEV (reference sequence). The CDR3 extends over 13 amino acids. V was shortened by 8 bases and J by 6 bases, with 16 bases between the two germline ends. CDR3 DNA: TGTGCCAGCCAGTCAGGGACTAAAGATGGCTACACCTTC. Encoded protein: CASQSGTKDGYTF.

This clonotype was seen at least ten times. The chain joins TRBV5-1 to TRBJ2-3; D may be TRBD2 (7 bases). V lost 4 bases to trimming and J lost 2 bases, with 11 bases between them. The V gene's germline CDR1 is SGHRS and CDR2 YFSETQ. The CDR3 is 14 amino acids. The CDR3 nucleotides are TGCGCCAGCAGCGGGGGGGGGCCCACAGATACGCAGTATTTT. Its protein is CASSGGGPTDTQYF. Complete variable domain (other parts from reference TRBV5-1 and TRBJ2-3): KAGVTQTPRYLIKTRGQQVTLSCSPISGHRSVSWYQQTPGQGLQFLFEYFSETQRNKGNFPGRFSGRQFSNSRSEMNVSTLELGDSALYLCASSGGGPTDTQYFGPGTRLTVL.

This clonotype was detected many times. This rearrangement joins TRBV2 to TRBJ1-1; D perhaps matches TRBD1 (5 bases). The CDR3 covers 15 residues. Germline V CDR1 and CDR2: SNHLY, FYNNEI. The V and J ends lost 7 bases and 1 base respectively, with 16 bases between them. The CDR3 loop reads CASTRGGATNTEAFF. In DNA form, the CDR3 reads TGTGCCAGCACCCGCGGGGGAGCCACGAACACTGAAGCTTTCTTT.

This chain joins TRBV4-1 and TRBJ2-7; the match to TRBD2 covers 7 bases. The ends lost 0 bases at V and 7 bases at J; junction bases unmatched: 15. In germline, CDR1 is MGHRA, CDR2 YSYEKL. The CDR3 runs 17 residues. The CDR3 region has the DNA TGCGCCAGCAGCCAAGAACGCGAGGCCCGGGACTATCGTGAGCAGTACTTC. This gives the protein CASSQEREARDYREQYF.

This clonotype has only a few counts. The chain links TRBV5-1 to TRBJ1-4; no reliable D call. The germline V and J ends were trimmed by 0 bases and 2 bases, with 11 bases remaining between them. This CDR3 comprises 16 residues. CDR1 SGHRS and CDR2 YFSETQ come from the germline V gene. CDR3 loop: CASSLGRTSTNEKLFF. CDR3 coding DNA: TGCGCCAGCAGCTTGGGACGGACGAGCACTAATGAAAAACTGTTTTTT.

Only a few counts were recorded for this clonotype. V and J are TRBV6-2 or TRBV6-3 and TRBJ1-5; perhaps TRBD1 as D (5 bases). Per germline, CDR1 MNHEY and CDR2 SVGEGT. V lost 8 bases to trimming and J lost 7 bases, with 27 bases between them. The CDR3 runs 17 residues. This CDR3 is CASAGTPGSRNAQPQHF. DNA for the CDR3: TGTGCCAGCGCCGGGACTCCTGGATCCCGAAACGCACAGCCCCAGCATTTT.